What follows are 2 T cell receptor beta chains derived from one specimen sequenced in a study of T cells after yellow fever vaccination (dated by TCRdb to about 2019). The library was prepared using 5' RACE. For sequencing, an Illumina HiSeq 2500 was employed. The public reads were reprocessed in TCRdb via fastp at Q25 and MiXCR, keeping in-frame beta chains. Rows are unified per CDR3 protein, each entry keeping the most common DNA and genes. This sample is represented by around 350,000 distinct CDR3 sequences; 9.5% to 13% of them were singletons. Around 19% of the sample is held by the ten biggest clonotypes. Per the publication, the treatment or condition label means: live attenuated yellow fever vaccine strain. The sample here was PBMCs, taken on the day of the first yellow fever vaccination. These receptors were obtained from a man between 18 and 35 years old who received the YFV17D yellow fever vaccine.

This clonotype showed up just a few times. The chain carries TRBV19 and TRBJ1-4; D might be TRBD1 (5 bases). The V end was cut by 3 bases, the J end by 6 bases, with 8 bases between. The CDR3 loop spans 13 amino acids. The germline CDR1 and CDR2 sequences are LNHDA and SQIVND (reference sequence). The CDR3 DNA reads TGTGCCAGTAGTATGAAACAGGATGAAAAACTGTTTTTT. Its protein product is CASSMKQDEKLFF.

As concerns this clonotype: A single base separates this from a much larger clone, so it may be a read error. This sequence joins TRBV7-2 and TRBJ2-5; D call uncertain. Germline assignment: CDR1 SGHTA and CDR2 FQGNSA. This CDR3 comprises 13 residues. The chain's CDR3 is CANSPLTQETQYF. The CDR3 nucleotides are TGTGCCAACAGCCCCTTAACCCAAGAGACCCAGTACTTC.